The present TCR beta chain was sequenced within a study of blood T cell repertoires in COVID-19. At the level of the study: The origin of the acute and convalescent COVID-19 samples was the United States, Italy and Spain. The cDNA or gDNA used as material had been derived from T cells, B-cell-depleted T cells, or PBMCs.

Original processing methods: Reference gene primer amplification yielded estimated nucleated cell counts. TCRdb keeps only in-frame clones here, not all; method: immunoSEQ multiplex PCR. V, J and clone size are taken as reported in that table, and D and trimming were inferred from the DNA itself. The profile shows 90,000 to 100,000 clones, roughly 82% of them singletons. Trimming stripped 5 bases from V and 1 base from J, with 9 bases between. CDR3 size: 15 residues. The germline V gene encodes CDR1 SGHTA and CDR2 FQGNSA. This clonotype was obtained from a man older than 75 with acute or convalescent COVID-19. What was sequenced was peripheral blood. The chain recombines TRBV7-2 with TRBJ2-6, with TRBD1 as a possible D gene (5 bases). CDR3 loop: CASSRRVSGANVLTF. The CDR3 nucleotides are TGTGCCAGCAGCCGCAGGGTATCTGGGGCCAACGTCCTGACTTTC.